These 31 T cell receptor beta chains originate from one sample sequenced in a study of blood T cell repertoires in COVID-19. TCRdb keeps only in-frame clones here, not all; method: immunoSEQ multiplex PCR. The sample carries a few hundred thousand clones, approximately 90% recorded once. Sequencing was carried out using peripheral blood. The receptors were gathered from a man aged 50-59 years with acute or convalescent COVID-19.

V and J are TRBV4-1 and TRBJ2-3, with TRBD1 matching over 7 bases. CDR3 length equals 19 residues. V shed 2 bases, J shed 2 bases, and the junction held 16 bases outside the gene matches. CDR1 is MGHRA and CDR2 is YSYEKL in the germline V gene. CDR3 residues: CASSQRLSQDRLITDTQYF. In DNA, the CDR3 is TGCGCCAGCAGCCAAAGGTTAAGTCAGGACAGGCTAATCACAGATACGCAGTATTTT.

The gene calls are TRBV10-2 and TRBJ1-6; the match to TRBD1 covers 8 bases. The germline V gene encodes CDR1 WSHSY and CDR2 SAAADI. The V gene end was trimmed by 8 bases and the J gene end by 5 bases; junction bases not matched to a gene: 11. CDR3 length: 16 amino acids. CDR3 sequence (DNA): TGCGCCAGCTCCCGGACAGGGAGTAGGAATAATTCACCCCTCCACTTT. Amino acids: CASSRTGSRNNSPLHF.

This chain uses TRBV5-1 with TRBJ1-2, with D possibly TRBD1 on 5 matching bases. The CDR3 spans 17 residues. CDR1 and CDR2 from the germline V gene are SGHRS and YFSETQ. V lost 4 bases to trimming and J lost 0 bases, with 19 bases between them. CDR3 in DNA: TGCGCCAGCAGCCTCGACAGCGCCGGCGGATCTAACTATGGCTACACCTTC. Protein: CASSLDSAGGSNYGYTF.

The chain employs TRBV10-3 and TRBJ1-2; the match to TRBD1 covers 7 bases. Germline values: CDR1 ENHRY, CDR2 SYGVKD. V lost 2 bases and J lost 4; bases outside the gene matches: 7. The CDR3 runs to 15 residues. CDR3 protein: CAISEPGQTFYGYTF. Here the CDR3 DNA reads TGTGCCATCAGTGAGCCGGGACAGACCTTCTATGGCTACACCTTC.

The V gene is TRBV6-5, the J gene TRBJ2-6; TRBD2 might be the D (5 bases). Germline CDR1 reads MNHEY; CDR2 reads SVGAGI. The germline V and J ends were trimmed by 2 bases and 0 bases, with 5 bases remaining between them. The CDR3 runs to 15 residues. The CDR3 DNA sequence: TGTGCCAGCAGTTACGGGAGCTCTGGGGCCAACGTCCTGACTTTC. Translated: CASSYGSSGANVLTF.

J is TRBJ2-3 and V is TRBV5-8, with 14 bases matching TRBD2. This CDR3 spans 18 amino acids. After removal of 4 bases from V and 5 bases from J, the junction contained 12 bases not matched to a gene. Per the germline V gene, CDR1 is SGHTS and CDR2 is YDEGEE. CDR3 sequence: CASSIDGGLAGVGDTQYF. The CDR3 bases are TGTGCCAGCAGCATTGATGGGGGACTAGCGGGGGTTGGAGATACGCAGTATTTT. Together with reference TRBV5-8 and TRBJ2-3, the CDR3 gives the full variable domain: EAGVTQSPTHLIKTRGQQATLRCSPISGHTSVYWYQQALGLGLQFLLWYDEGEERNRGNFPPRFSGRQFPNYSSELNVNALELEDSALYLCASSIDGGLAGVGDTQYFGPGTRLTVL.

This rearrangement joins TRBV6-2 or TRBV6-3 to TRBJ1-1, with a weak D call TRBD1 (6 bases). The germline CDR1 and CDR2 sequences are MNHEY and SVGEGT. This CDR3 comprises 15 residues. Trimming removed 5 bases from V and 5 bases from J, with 18 bases in between. This chain's CDR3 is CASSVHGGRETEAFF. CDR3 bases: TGTGCCAGCAGTGTCCACGGGGGGCGGGAGACTGAAGCTTTCTTT.

The sample holds a few counts of this clone. The chain uses TRBV10-2 and TRBJ1-5; perhaps TRBD1 as D (6 bases). V gave up 6 bases and J gave up 6 bases, with 18 bases separating them. The V gene's germline CDR1 is WSHSY and CDR2 SAAADI. The CDR3 sequence is 15 residues long. Written as DNA, the CDR3 is TGCGCCAGCAGGCCGATGGGGGCCAGCGGTCAGCCCCAGCATTTT. The encoded protein is CASRPMGASGQPQHF.

V and J are TRBV12-3 or TRBV12-4 and TRBJ2-5; D call uncertain. The CDR3 spans 13 residues. V lost 3 bases to trimming and J lost 5 bases, with 10 bases between them. In DNA form, the CDR3 reads TGTGCCAGCAGTTTCACGAGTCTGGAGACCCAGTACTTC. This gives the protein CASSFTSLETQYF.

CDR3: CASSPVRGIGGETQYF. Here the CDR3 DNA reads TGTGCCAGCAGCCCAGTGCGGGGAATCGGTGGAGAGACCCAGTACTTC. This sequence joins TRBV7-9 and TRBJ2-5; a possible D gene is TRBD2 (6 bases). The germline V gene encodes CDR1 SEHNR and CDR2 FQNEAQ (reference sequence). The CDR3 totals 16 residues. The V end was cut by 5 bases, the J end by 4 bases, with 20 bases between. Full variable domain (missing parts from reference TRBV7-9 and TRBJ2-5): DTGVSQNPRHKITKRGQNVTFRCDPISEHNRLYWYRQTLGQGPEFLTYFQNEAQLEKSRLLSDRFSAERPKGSFSTLEIQRTEQGDSAMYLCASSPVRGIGGETQYFGPGTRLLVL.

The V call is TRBV5-4, the J call TRBJ1-1; D remains unclear. The CDR3 is 15 residues long. V lost 4 bases to trimming and J lost 7 bases, with 20 bases between them. Germline CDR1 reads SGHNT; CDR2 reads YYREEE (reference sequence). The CDR3 sequence: CASSPGGLATGEAFF. DNA of the CDR3: TGTGCCAGCAGCCCTGGAGGATTGGCCACTGGTGAAGCTTTCTTT.

This clone came up once. The V call is TRBV6-5, the J call TRBJ2-2; no firm D call. This CDR3 spans 16 amino acids. Germline assignment: CDR1 MNHEY and CDR2 SVGAGI. Trimming left V 2 bases short and J 1 base short, with 11 bases between. CDR3 loop: CASSYPRPGNTGELFF. DNA for the CDR3: TGTGCCAGCAGTTACCCCAGGCCTGGGAACACCGGGGAGCTGTTTTTT.

The chain employs TRBV28 and TRBJ1-5, with D hard to call. The CDR3 is 15 residues long. Trimming left V 3 bases short and J 2 bases short, with 11 bases between. Per the germline V gene, CDR1 is MDHEN and CDR2 is SYDVKM. The CDR3 region is CASSFRGFGNQPQHF. DNA for the CDR3: TGTGCCAGCAGTTTTCGGGGTTTCGGCAATCAGCCCCAGCATTTT.

The sample holds one count of this clone. This sequence joins TRBV5-1 and TRBJ1-5; tentative D call: TRBD1 (5 bases). The CDR3 consists of 15 residues. Germline V gene sequence: CDR1 SGHRS, CDR2 YFSETQ. V was trimmed by 4 bases and J by 0 bases, leaving 11 bases between them. The CDR3 DNA is TGCGCCAGCAGCCATACAGGAGATAGCAATCAGCCCCAGCATTTT. It is translated as CASSHTGDSNQPQHF. The whole variable domain, remainder taken from reference TRBV5-1 and TRBJ1-5, is KAGVTQTPRYLIKTRGQQVTLSCSPISGHRSVSWYQQTPGQGLQFLFEYFSETQRNKGNFPGRFSGRQFSNSRSEMNVSTLELGDSALYLCASSHTGDSNQPQHFGDGTRLSIL.

The CDR3 sequence: CASSQDRSHGYTF. In nucleotides, the CDR3 is TGTGCCAGCAGCCAAGATCGGTCCCATGGCTACACCTTC. The chain recombines TRBV3-1 (or the pseudogene TRBV3-2) with TRBJ1-2; no clear D. V was shortened by 0 bases and J by 6 bases, with 8 bases between the two germline ends. CDR1 and CDR2 (germline): LGHDT, YNNKEL (reference sequence). The CDR3 contains 13 residues.

The chain employs TRBV28 and TRBJ2-7, with TRBD2 matching 8 bases. V lost 7 bases and J lost 0; bases outside the gene matches: 8. The CDR3 is 15 residues long. Germline assignment: CDR1 MDHEN and CDR2 SYDVKM. The CDR3 DNA reads TGTGCCAGCACCCCCGGGGGGGTGAGCTCCTACGAGCAGTACTTC. The encoded protein is CASTPGGVSSYEQYF.

The V and J genes are TRBV6-4 and TRBJ2-7, with 10 bases identical to TRBD2. Germline V gene lookup returns CDR1 MRHNA and CDR2 SNTAGT. The CDR3 length is 15 residues. Unmatched junction bases numbered 8, after V lost 6 bases and J lost 3 bases. The CDR3 DNA reads as TGTGCCAGCAGCCCCACTAGCGGGACAGTCTACGAGCAGTACTTC. Its protein is CASSPTSGTVYEQYF.

CDR3 in amino acids: CASSLGTDGELQHF. CDR3 sequence (DNA): TGCGCCAGCAGCTTGGGGACAGATGGTGAGCTCCAGCATTTT. The chain is built from TRBV5-1 and TRBJ1-5; the D gene is possibly TRBD1 (6 bases). V was shortened by 0 bases and J by 12 bases, with 16 bases between the two germline ends. Germline V gene lookup returns CDR1 SGHRS and CDR2 YFSETQ. The CDR3 contains 14 residues.

The rearrangement links TRBV9 to TRBJ2-1, with 8 bases matching TRBD2. The CDR3 has 17 residues. Germline V gives CDR1 SGDLS, CDR2 YYNGEE. The J segment lost 0 bases and the V segment lost 0 bases, leaving 5 bases of the junction unmatched. CDR3 sequence (DNA): TGTGCCAGCAGCGTAGGCTCTGCGGGGGGCTCCTACAATGAGCAGTTCTTC. Amino acids: CASSVGSAGGSYNEQFF.

This sequence joins TRBV30 and TRBJ1-1, with a tentative D call TRBD1 (6 bases). Germline values: CDR1 GTSNPN, CDR2 SVGIG (reference sequence). V lost 7 bases and J lost 3, with 15 bases in between. CDR3 length: 13 residues. CDR3 region: CAYQRGADTEAFF. Here the CDR3 DNA reads TGTGCCTACCAACGGGGGGCTGACACTGAAGCTTTCTTT.

As to this clone: The sample has other DNA sequences that encode this CDR3 too. The J gene is TRBJ1-5, the V gene TRBV7-2; D is perhaps TRBD1 (6 bases). Germline V gene data show CDR1 as SGHTA and CDR2 as FQGNSA. The V end lost 5 bases, the J end lost 4 bases, and 9 bases lay between the germline ends. The CDR3 totals 13 residues. For the CDR3, the DNA is TGTGCCAGCAGCCTCGACAGGAATCAGCCCCAGCATTTT. It codes for CASSLDRNQPQHF.

V usage is TRBV5-1 and J usage is TRBJ2-1; TRBD2 matches 13 bases. Germline lookup yields CDR1 SGHRS and CDR2 YFSETQ. This CDR3 contains 17 residues. With 3 bases clipped from V and 6 bases from J, the junction kept 9 bases outside the gene matches. In DNA, the CDR3 is TGCGCCAGCAGCTCCAAAGACACTAGCGGGGGGGCCAATGAGCAGTTCTTC. Its translation: CASSSKDTSGGANEQFF.

The J gene is TRBJ1-1, the V gene TRBV18; tentative D call: TRBD1 (6 bases). The CDR3 covers 14 residues. The V end was cut by 3 bases, the J end by 3 bases, with 11 bases between. Germline values: CDR1 KGHSH, CDR2 LQKENI. The CDR3 coding sequence is TGTGCCAGCTCACCGCAGGGGTCGGACACTGAAGCTTTCTTT. This codes for CASSPQGSDTEAFF.

The chain carries TRBV2 and TRBJ1-5; tentative D call: TRBD1 (5 bases). The ends were cut back, 0 bases at V and 5 bases at J, with 17 bases in the middle. CDR3 length: 17 amino acids. Germline lookup yields CDR1 SNHLY and CDR2 FYNNEI. In nucleotides, the CDR3 is TGTGCCAGCAGTGAAGCGCTTTGGGGGGGTTCGGATCAGCCCCAGCATTTT. Protein: CASSEALWGGSDQPQHF.

The genes are TRBV7-9 and TRBJ1-5, with D unresolved. CDR3 length: 14 residues. Germline values: CDR1 SEHNR, CDR2 FQNEAQ (reference sequence). V was cut by 4 bases and J by 5 bases, with 12 bases left in between. CDR3 residues: CASSSLSFDQPQHF. CDR3 coding DNA: TGTGCCAGCAGCTCACTGTCCTTTGATCAGCCCCAGCATTTT.

This chain uses TRBV10-3 with TRBJ2-5; D remains ambiguous. The CDR3 contains 14 residues. Trimming removed 0 bases at V and 3 bases at J, with 8 bases between. Germline V gene data show CDR1 as ENHRY and CDR2 as SYGVKD. This chain's CDR3 is CAISESPTEETQYF. In DNA, the CDR3 is TGTGCCATCAGTGAGTCCCCGACTGAAGAGACCCAGTACTTC.

The J gene is TRBJ2-3, the V gene TRBV4-1, with D possibly matching TRBD1 (6 bases). The V end lost 1 base, the J end lost 1 base, and 12 bases lay between the germline ends. This CDR3 region has 16 residues. Germline CDR1 is MGHRA and CDR2 is YSYEKL. For the CDR3, the DNA is TGCGCCAGCAGCCAAGTTGCAGGGGTGGGCACAGATACGCAGTATTTT. Protein product: CASSQVAGVGTDTQYF.

The V call is TRBV5-1, the J call TRBJ1-1, with TRBD1 matching over 9 bases. Losses at the gene ends were 4 bases for V and 5 bases for J; bases not matched to a gene: 6. The CDR3 totals 14 residues. Germline assignment: CDR1 SGHRS and CDR2 YFSETQ. Here the CDR3 DNA reads TGCGCCAGCAGCGTCTCCGGGACAGGGACTGAAGCTTTCTTT. Protein: CASSVSGTGTEAFF. Supplemented by reference TRBV5-1 and TRBJ1-1, the full variable domain reads KAGVTQTPRYLIKTRGQQVTLSCSPISGHRSVSWYQQTPGQGLQFLFEYFSETQRNKGNFPGRFSGRQFSNSRSEMNVSTLELGDSALYLCASSVSGTGTEAFFGQGTRLTVV.

This chain joins TRBV27 and TRBJ1-4; 7 positions match TRBD1. V was clipped by 4 bases and J by 0 bases; unmatched bases: 8. Germline V gene lookup returns CDR1 MNHEY and CDR2 SMNVEV (reference sequence). The CDR3 consists of 17 residues. Here the CDR3 DNA reads TGTGCCAGCAGTTCAGACAGGGTTCAGTCAACTAATGAAAAACTGTTTTTT. It specifies CASSSDRVQSTNEKLFF. The variable domain in full, with the rest retrieved from reference TRBV27 and TRBJ1-4, is EAQVTQNPRYLITVTGKKLTVTCSQNMNHEYMSWYRQDPGLGLRQIYYSMNVEVTDKGDVPEGYKVSRKEKRNFPLILESPSPNQTSLYFCASSSDRVQSTNEKLFFGSGTQLSVL.

The chain links TRBV30 to TRBJ1-2; D may be TRBD1 (5 bases). The CDR3 covers 13 residues. CDR1 and CDR2 from the germline V gene are GTSNPN and SVGIG (reference sequence). V was shortened by 2 bases and J by 4 bases, with 11 bases between the two germline ends. DNA for the CDR3: TGTGCCTGGAGTCGGGGCGGGGGCTATGGCTACACCTTC. This encodes CAWSRGGGYGYTF. The whole variable domain, filled in from reference TRBV30 and TRBJ1-2, reads SQTIHQWPATLVQPVGSPLSLECTVEGTSNPNLYWYRQAAGRGLQLLFYSVGIGQISSEVPQNLSASRPQDRQFILSSKKLLLSDSGFYLCAWSRGGGYGYTFGSGTRLTVV.

The CDR3 DNA is TGCAGTGCTAACAGGGGGGCTGAAGCTTTCTTT. Translation: CSANRGAEAFF. The rearrangement links TRBV20-1 to TRBJ1-1, with 8 nucleotides matching TRBD1. Germline values: CDR1 DFQATT, CDR2 SNEGSKA (reference sequence). Trimming removed 4 bases from V and 6 bases from J; junction bases left unmatched: 1. The CDR3 totals 11 residues.